Presented here are 29 T cell receptor beta chains from one specimen sequenced in a study of shared clonotypes between healthy human individuals. Libraries were prepared by immunoSEQ multiplex PCR; TCRdb keeps only in-frame clonotypes and omits some of them. The sample records 640,000 or so clones, roughly 70% being singletons. The sample was memory CD4+ T cells sorted from blood. Described subset: CD45RA-negative fraction. The receptors originated from a woman younger than 45 in good health.

Concerning this clone itself: It is likely a read error: a sequence one base away is far more abundant. The identical CDR3 is also encoded by other nucleotide sequences in the sample. This chain uses TRBV6-5 with TRBJ2-3; no firm D call. Looked up from germline, CDR1 is MNHEY and CDR2 is SVGAGI. The CDR3 is made up of 12 amino acids. The CDR3 DNA reads TGCGCCAGCAGTTACGGACCAGATACGCAGTATTTT. Encoded protein: CASSYGPDTQYF.

This chain links TRBV25-1 with TRBJ2-3; D is unclear. V was shortened by 4 bases and J by 0 bases, with 5 bases between the two germline ends. There are 13 residues in the CDR3. CDR1 MGHDK and CDR2 SYGVNS come from the germline V gene. The chain's CDR3 is CASSAPSTDTQYF. In DNA form, the CDR3 reads TGTGCCAGCAGTGCGCCTAGCACAGATACGCAGTATTTT.

The table lists this clone with a count of one. V is TRBV21-1 and J is TRBJ1-5; the D segment call TRBD1 is taken from the table without a DNA check. TRBV21-1 is shown as a pseudogene. The CDR3 loop spans 15 amino acids. CDR3 nucleotide sequence: TGTGCCGAGACGGATGGGACAGCTCCAATCAGACCCCAGCATTTT. The encoded protein is CAETDGTAPIRPQHF.

In nucleotides, the CDR3 is TGCGCCAGCAGCTTAGAGGGTGGTCAAGAGACCCAGTACTTC. Its protein is CASSLEGGQETQYF. The chain couples TRBV5-1 to TRBJ2-5, with D perhaps matching TRBD2 (5 bases). The CDR3 contains 14 residues. Germline assignment: CDR1 SGHRS and CDR2 YFSETQ. Trimming pared 2 bases from V and 2 bases from J, leaving 10 bases between.

The J gene is TRBJ2-7, the V gene TRBV15; TRBD1 or TRBD2 may be the D gene (7 bases each). The CDR3 runs to 17 residues. CDR1 LNHNV and CDR2 YYDKDF come from the germline V gene (reference sequence). V was trimmed by 8 bases and J by 6 bases, leaving 29 bases between them. CDR3 amino acids: CATPGGERDVPWSEQYF. The CDR3 DNA reads as TGTGCCACCCCAGGGGGGGAGCGGGATGTTCCGTGGTCCGAGCAGTACTTC.

This clone has only a few counts. The rearrangement links TRBV6-7 to TRBJ2-3; TRBD2 matches 8 bases. TRBV6-7 is reported as an ORF; its role is uncertain. The J segment lost 4 bases and the V segment lost 5 bases, leaving 11 bases of the junction unmatched. CDR3 length: 16 residues. CDR3 region: CASSRPGLGIADTQYF. The CDR3 nucleotides read TGTGCCAGCAGTCGGCCGGGACTAGGTATTGCAGATACGCAGTATTTT.

The J gene is TRBJ1-2, the V gene TRBV6-1; D gene unclear. The length of the CDR3 is 15 residues. With 7 bases removed from V and 2 bases from J, the gap between germline ends came to 17 bases. CDR1 and CDR2 from the germline V gene are MNHNS and SASEGT. The CDR3, as DNA: TGTGCCAGCATATTTTCACTCACTCAAAACTATGGCTACACCTTC. This gives the protein CASIFSLTQNYGYTF.

This clone occurred many times. This chain uses TRBV5-1 with TRBJ2-1; a weak D match, TRBD2 (5 bases). Trimming removed 4 bases from V and 10 bases from J, with 18 bases in between. Per the germline V gene, CDR1 is SGHRS and CDR2 is YFSETQ. The CDR3 covers 14 residues. The CDR3 DNA follows: TGCGCCAGCAGCAAAAAACAGAGCGGAACCGAGCAGTTCTTC. Encoded protein: CASSKKQSGTEQFF.

The chain has TRBV28 and TRBJ1-1, with TRBD1 matching over 11 bases. V shed 8 bases, J shed 2 bases, and the junction held 7 bases outside the gene matches. Germline-derived CDR1 and CDR2 are MDHEN and SYDVKM. The CDR3 runs to 15 residues. This chain's CDR3 is CASHGTGGINTEAFF. The DNA for the CDR3 is TGTGCCAGCCACGGGACAGGGGGAATAAACACTGAAGCTTTCTTT.

On this clone itself: Other DNA sequences in the same sample also yield this CDR3. The rearrangement uses TRBV19 and TRBJ2-3; D is undetermined. Trimming stripped 1 base from V and 4 bases from J, with 6 bases between. The germline CDR1 and CDR2 sequences are LNHDA and SQIVND (reference sequence). This CDR3 region has 13 residues. CDR3 DNA: TGTGCCAGTAGTATAGGATTGGCAGATACGCAGTATTTT. Its protein product is CASSIGLADTQYF.

The CDR3, as DNA: TGTGCCTGGAGTAGACGTCGGGAGCTGTTTTTT. Translated, it gives CAWSRRRELFF. V and J are TRBV30 and TRBJ2-2; D is unclear. The CDR3 is made up of 11 amino acids. Germline V gives CDR1 GTSNPN, CDR2 SVGIG (reference sequence). V lost 2 bases to trimming and J lost 9 bases, with 7 bases between them.

With regard to this clone: At the DNA level, this CDR3 is encoded by other sequences in the same sample as well. The rearrangement links TRBV6-4 to TRBJ1-1, with D perhaps TRBD1 (6 bases). The germline CDR1 and CDR2 sequences are MRHNA and SNTAGT. Between the trimmed V and J ends, which lost 5 bases and 1 base, there was a span of 8 bases. The length of the CDR3 is 13 residues. This CDR3 reads CASSLQGNTEAFF. The CDR3 DNA is TGTGCCAGCAGTCTACAGGGGAACACTGAAGCTTTCTTT.

The V call is TRBV6-1, the J call TRBJ1-2; D possibly corresponds to TRBD1 (6 bases). Germline V gene lookup returns CDR1 MNHNS and CDR2 SASEGT. V was trimmed by 1 base and J by 3 bases, leaving 9 bases between them. CDR3 length: 14 residues. CDR3 amino acids: CASSEGDTYYGYTF. CDR3 DNA sequence: TGTGCCAGCAGTGAAGGGGACACATACTATGGCTACACCTTC.

About this clone: This specimen includes other DNA sequences encoding the same CDR3. V gene TRBV28 combines with J gene TRBJ1-1; 10 positions agree with TRBD1. This CDR3 has 12 residues. CDR1 and CDR2 (germline): MDHEN, SYDVKM. With V trimmed by 5 bases and J by 10 bases, 4 bases remained unmatched. In DNA form, the CDR3 reads TGTGCCAGCAGTACGCGGACAGGGGGAGCTTTCTTT. The encoded protein is CASSTRTGGAFF.

This clone was seen a few times. The rearrangement uses TRBV18 and TRBJ2-7; unclear D gene. The germline V gene encodes CDR1 KGHSH and CDR2 LQKENI. The length of the CDR3 is 14 residues. V lost 3 bases and J 7 bases, leaving 16 bases between the germline ends. The CDR3 spells CASSPGLLSEEQYF. In nucleotides, the CDR3 is TGTGCCAGCTCACCCGGGCTTCTGAGTGAGGAGCAGTACTTC.

The chain is built from TRBV5-1 and TRBJ2-7; 11 bases are a match to TRBD2. The CDR3 has 15 residues. The germline gives CDR1 SGHRS, CDR2 YFSETQ. With 4 bases clipped from V and 4 bases from J, the junction kept 7 bases outside the gene matches. The CDR3 DNA is TGCGCCAGCAGCATAGACGGACTAGCGGGTTACGAGCAGTACTTC. Protein product: CASSIDGLAGYEQYF. Filled out from reference TRBV5-1 and TRBJ2-7, the complete variable domain reads KAGVTQTPRYLIKTRGQQVTLSCSPISGHRSVSWYQQTPGQGLQFLFEYFSETQRNKGNFPGRFSGRQFSNSRSEMNVSTLELGDSALYLCASSIDGLAGYEQYFGPGTRLTVT.

This rearrangement joins TRBV28 to TRBJ1-1; possible D gene TRBD1, 5 bases. This CDR3 contains 16 residues. V lost 7 bases and J 2 bases, leaving 20 bases between the germline ends. Per the germline V gene, CDR1 is MDHEN and CDR2 is SYDVKM. CDR3 amino acids: CASTASGTTANTEAFF. DNA for the CDR3: TGTGCCAGCACGGCCTCGGGGACTACAGCAAACACTGAAGCTTTCTTT.

The chain uses TRBV7-3 and TRBJ2-1; D tentatively reads TRBD1 or TRBD2 (5 bases each). Per the germline V gene, CDR1 is SGHTA and CDR2 is FQGTGA. The V end was cut by 0 bases, the J end by 0 bases, with 9 bases between. The CDR3 is made up of 16 amino acids. CDR3 sequence: CASSLTGTSSYNEQFF. The CDR3 nucleotides read TGTGCCAGCAGCTTAACTGGGACCAGCTCCTACAATGAGCAGTTCTTC.

The chain links TRBV10-3 to TRBJ2-3; 14 bases fit TRBD2. CDR1 and CDR2 from the germline V gene are ENHRY and SYGVKD. CDR3 length equals 14 residues. J lost 4 bases, V lost 7 bases, and 1 base had no gene match. CDR3: CAIKGLAGADTQYF. CDR3 in DNA: TGTGCCATCAAGGGACTAGCGGGAGCAGATACGCAGTATTTT.

This clone was seen a handful of times. The rearrangement joins TRBV28 to TRBJ1-5, with 8 bases that match TRBD1. This CDR3 is 17 amino acids long. Germline assignment: CDR1 MDHEN and CDR2 SYDVKM. The V segment lost 4 bases and the J segment 4 bases; nucleotides outside the gene matches: 12. This CDR3 is CASSSGTGALLNQPQHF. The CDR3 region has the DNA TGTGCCAGCAGTTCCGGGACAGGCGCGCTACTAAATCAGCCCCAGCATTTT.

The V call is TRBV28, the J call TRBJ2-7; 8 nucleotides line up with TRBD1. The germline CDR1 and CDR2 sequences are MDHEN and SYDVKM. The junction had 15 bases not matched to a gene; V was cut back by 4 bases and J by 7 bases. The CDR3 totals 16 residues. The CDR3 DNA reads as TGTGCCAGCAGTTCAATAGGACAGGGTCCTGGGAAAGAGCAGTACTTC. Its protein is CASSSIGQGPGKEQYF.

The chain carries TRBV7-8 and TRBJ1-3; unclear D gene. The CDR3 length is 16 residues. Germline V gene sequence: CDR1 SGHVS, CDR2 FQNEAQ. Trimming took off 0 bases at V and 4 bases at J, with 13 bases between the two ends. CDR3 sequence: CASSLAFRAKGNTIYF. The CDR3, as DNA: TGTGCCAGCAGCTTAGCGTTTAGGGCGAAAGGAAACACCATATATTTT.

This clone was seen more than once but under ten times. The chain joins TRBV28 to TRBJ1-5; the D is unclear. The germline gives CDR1 MDHEN, CDR2 SYDVKM. The ends were cut back, 7 bases at V and 7 bases at J, with 23 bases in the middle. The CDR3 is made up of 16 amino acids. The CDR3 nucleotides read TGTGCCAGCACTTCTACCACGCAGGCCTTCCAACAGCCCCAGCATTTT. This sequence encodes CASTSTTQAFQQPQHF.

This chain links TRBV5-4 with TRBJ2-3; 7 nucleotides agree with TRBD2. The junction had 6 bases not matched to a gene; V was cut back by 5 bases and J by 0 bases. Germline CDR1 and CDR2: SGHNT and YYREEE (reference sequence). This CDR3 has 15 amino acids. CDR3 DNA sequence: TGTGCCAGCAGACCCAGCGGGACTAGCACAGATACGCAGTATTTT. It is translated as CASRPSGTSTDTQYF.

This clone was seen more than once but under ten times. The J gene is TRBJ1-5, the V gene TRBV6-1, with 7 bases that match TRBD1. Germline V gene sequence: CDR1 MNHNS, CDR2 SASEGT. V dropped 9 bases and J dropped 5; count of bases not matched to a gene: 7. There are 13 residues in the CDR3. The CDR3 sequence is CASTRGQDQPQHF. The CDR3 bases are TGTGCCAGTACAAGGGGGCAGGATCAGCCCCAGCATTTT.

V gene TRBV19 combines with J gene TRBJ2-2; 10 bases agree with TRBD1. Germline values: CDR1 LNHDA, CDR2 SQIVND (reference sequence). The trim removed 10 bases at V and 4 bases at J, leaving 9 bases unmatched. CDR3 length: 15 residues. The CDR3 DNA reads as TGTGCCACCACGACCCGACAGGGGGCCACCGGGGAGCTGTTTTTT. It encodes CATTTRQGATGELFF.

The chain couples TRBV7-2 to TRBJ2-3; either TRBD1 or TRBD2 may fit D (5 bases each). V lost 3 bases to trimming and J lost 2 bases, with 15 bases between them. The CDR3 has 16 amino acids. CDR1 is SGHTA and CDR2 is FQGNSA in the germline V gene. CDR3 loop: CASSFPLGGYTDTQYF. As DNA, the CDR3 is TGTGCCAGCAGCTTCCCCCTTGGGGGATACACAGATACGCAGTATTTT.

V gene TRBV7-2 combines with J gene TRBJ2-7; D is undetermined. Trimming shortened V by 0 bases and J by 3 bases, and 6 bases separated the two germline ends. This CDR3 has 13 residues. Germline V CDR1 and CDR2: SGHTA, FQGNSA. CDR3 DNA: TGTGCCAGCAGCTTAGCGGCGGACTACGAGCAGTACTTC. It codes for CASSLAADYEQYF.

Regarding this clone: The sample has other DNA sequences that encode this CDR3 too. The chain couples TRBV6-1 to TRBJ2-1; D is undetermined. Germline V lookup: CDR1 MNHNS, CDR2 SASEGT. V dropped 6 bases and J dropped 5 bases, with 5 bases sitting between them. The CDR3 is 11 amino acids. The CDR3 DNA follows: TGTGCCAGCAGCCGTAACAATGAGCAGTTCTTC. It encodes CASSRNNEQFF.